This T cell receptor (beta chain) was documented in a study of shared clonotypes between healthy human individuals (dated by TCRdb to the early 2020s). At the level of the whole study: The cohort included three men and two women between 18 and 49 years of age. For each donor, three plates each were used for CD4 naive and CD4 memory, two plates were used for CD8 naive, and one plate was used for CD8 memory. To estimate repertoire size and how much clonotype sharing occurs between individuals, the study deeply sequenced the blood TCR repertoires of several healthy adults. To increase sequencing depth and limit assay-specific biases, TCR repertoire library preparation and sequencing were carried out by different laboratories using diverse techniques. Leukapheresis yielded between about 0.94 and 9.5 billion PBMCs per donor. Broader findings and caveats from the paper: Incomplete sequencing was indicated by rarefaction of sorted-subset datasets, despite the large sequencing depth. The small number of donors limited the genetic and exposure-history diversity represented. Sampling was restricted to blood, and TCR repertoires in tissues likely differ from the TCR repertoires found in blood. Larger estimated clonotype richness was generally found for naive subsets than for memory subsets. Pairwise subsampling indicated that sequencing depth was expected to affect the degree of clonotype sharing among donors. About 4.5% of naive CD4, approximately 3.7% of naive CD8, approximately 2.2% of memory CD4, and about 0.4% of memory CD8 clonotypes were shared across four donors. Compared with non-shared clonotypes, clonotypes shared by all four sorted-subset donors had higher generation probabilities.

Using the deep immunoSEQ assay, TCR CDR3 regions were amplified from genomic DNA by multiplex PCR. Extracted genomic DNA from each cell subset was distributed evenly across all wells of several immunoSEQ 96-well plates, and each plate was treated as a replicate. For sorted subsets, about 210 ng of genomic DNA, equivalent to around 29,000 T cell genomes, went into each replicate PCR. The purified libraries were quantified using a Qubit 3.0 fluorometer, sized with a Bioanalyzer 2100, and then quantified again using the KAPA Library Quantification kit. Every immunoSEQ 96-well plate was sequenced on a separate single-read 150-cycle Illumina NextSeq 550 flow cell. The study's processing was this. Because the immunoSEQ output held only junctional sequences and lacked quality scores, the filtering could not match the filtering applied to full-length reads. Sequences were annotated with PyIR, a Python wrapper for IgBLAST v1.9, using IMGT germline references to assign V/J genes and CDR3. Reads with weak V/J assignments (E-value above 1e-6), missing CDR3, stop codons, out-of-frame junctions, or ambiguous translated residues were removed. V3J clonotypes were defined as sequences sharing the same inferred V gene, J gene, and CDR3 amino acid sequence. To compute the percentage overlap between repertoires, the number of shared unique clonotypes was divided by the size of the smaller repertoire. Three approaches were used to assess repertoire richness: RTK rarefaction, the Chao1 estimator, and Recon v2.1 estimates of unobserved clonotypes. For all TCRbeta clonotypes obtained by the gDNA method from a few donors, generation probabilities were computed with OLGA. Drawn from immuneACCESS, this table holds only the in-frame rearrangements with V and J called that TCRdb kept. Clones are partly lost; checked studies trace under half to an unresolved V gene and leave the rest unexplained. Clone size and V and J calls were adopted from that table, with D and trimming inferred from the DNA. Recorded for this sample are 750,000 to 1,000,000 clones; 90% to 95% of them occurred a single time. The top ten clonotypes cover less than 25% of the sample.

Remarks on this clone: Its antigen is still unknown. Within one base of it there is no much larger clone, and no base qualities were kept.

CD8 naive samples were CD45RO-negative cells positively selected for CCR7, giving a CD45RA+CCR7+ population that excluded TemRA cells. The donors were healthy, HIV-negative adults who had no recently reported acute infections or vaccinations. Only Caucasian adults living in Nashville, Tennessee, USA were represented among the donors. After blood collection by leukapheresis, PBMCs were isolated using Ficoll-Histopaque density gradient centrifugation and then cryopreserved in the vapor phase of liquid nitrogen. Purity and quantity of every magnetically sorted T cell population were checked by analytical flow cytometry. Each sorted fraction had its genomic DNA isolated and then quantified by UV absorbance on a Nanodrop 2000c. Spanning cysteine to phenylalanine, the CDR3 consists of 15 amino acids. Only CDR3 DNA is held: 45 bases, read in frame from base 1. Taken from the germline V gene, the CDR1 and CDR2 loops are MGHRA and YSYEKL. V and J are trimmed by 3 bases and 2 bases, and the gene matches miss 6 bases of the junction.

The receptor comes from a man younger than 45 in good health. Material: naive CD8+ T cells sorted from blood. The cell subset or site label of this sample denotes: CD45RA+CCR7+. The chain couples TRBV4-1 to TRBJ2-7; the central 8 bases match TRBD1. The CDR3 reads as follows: CASSHPTGVTYEQYF. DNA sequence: TGCGCCAGCAGCCATCCGACAGGGGTAACCTACGAGCAGTACTTC.